This TCR beta chain was captured in a study of cytomegalovirus exposure and HLA in healthy donors. The PCR had 60 Vbeta and 13 Jbeta primers. Generated by immunoSEQ multiplex PCR, the TCRdb table keeps only in-frame clones and is missing some. In the table there are more than 95,000 clones, 55% to 65% of which are singletons. Trimming at V came to 4 bases and at J to 2 bases, leaving 7 bases not matched to a gene. The CDR3 is 16 residues long. Germline V gives CDR1 SGDLS, CDR2 YYNGEE. The rearrangement joins TRBV9 to TRBJ2-1; 9 nucleotides align to TRBD2. The sequencing sample was made of PBMCs. The source of this sequence is a woman aged 40 to 55 in good health and CMV-seropositive. Written as DNA, the CDR3 is TGTGCCAGCAGCCCATACTCTAGCGGGACCTACAATGAGCAGTTCTTC. This gives the protein CASSPYSSGTYNEQFF.